Listed here are 19 T cell receptor beta chains from one sample, sequenced in a study of spatial heterogeneity in lung cancer. Documented time point: sample taken at primary tumor resection. In each case, whole RNA from tumor, nontumor lung or frozen PBMC was sequenced unsorted. From the 5' RACE reads, TCRdb called clonotypes with MiXCR, one entry per CDR3 protein. The data contain approximately 4,100 distinct CDR3 sequences, approximately 25% of them seen just once; the ten biggest clones take up about 26%. The sequenced sample was PBMCs, obtained at surgery. All receptors derive from a female donor with early-stage non-small cell lung cancer.

This clonotype is labeled medium-sized. Because the library targeted alpha chains, this beta chain is an off-target read whose size means little. The chain has TRBV6-5 and TRBJ2-5; 8 bases line up with TRBD1. V trimming: 2 bases; J trimming: 5 bases; junction bases outside the gene matches: 1. Germline CDR1 and CDR2: MNHEY and SVGAGI. This CDR3 has 13 amino acids. The CDR3 region has the DNA TGTGCCAGCAGTTACCGGGACAGGGAGACCCAGTACTTC. It translates to CASSYRDRETQYF.

Comment on this clonotype: With the library built for alpha chains, this beta chain is off target and its frequency is not meaningful. V and J are TRBV24-1 and TRBJ2-3; D is uncertain. The CDR3 is 13 amino acids. CDR1 KGHDR and CDR2 SFDVKD come from the germline V gene. Deletions cut 4 bases from V and 10 bases from J, with 14 bases between. CDR3 DNA: TGTGCCACCAGTGACAACCAGGCAGGTGCGCAGTATTTT. Translating gives CATSDNQAGAQYF.

This clonotype was picked up one time. A read error may account for a junction end that differs from germline. Found in a library prepared for alpha chains, this beta chain is an off-target read, and its abundance has little meaning. The chain links TRBV15 to TRBJ1-4; D is uncertain. CDR1 LNHNV and CDR2 YYDKDF come from the germline V gene (reference sequence). CDR3 length equals 16 residues. CDR3 nucleotides: TGTGTCACCAGCAGAGCGACTAGTGGAACTAATGAAAAACTGTTTTTT. Its protein is CVTSRATSGTNEKLFF.

Of note for this clonotype: Because the library targeted alpha chains, this beta chain is an off-target read whose size means little. The chain combines TRBV7-2 with TRBJ2-3, with 9 positions matching TRBD1. Germline V gives CDR1 SGHTA, CDR2 FQGNSA. With 2 bases clipped from V and 12 bases from J, the junction kept 3 bases outside the gene matches. CDR3 length equals 12 residues. The CDR3 sequence is CASSLRQGGQYF. In nucleotides, the CDR3 is TGTGCCAGCAGCTTACGACAGGGGGGCCAGTATTTT.

A few counts support this clonotype. Found in a library prepared for alpha chains, this beta chain is an off-target read, and its abundance has little meaning. The CDR3 sequence is CASSYSTRGREQYF. CDR3 DNA sequence: TGTGCCAGCAGTTACTCAACTCGGGGCCGGGAGCAGTACTTC. The chain combines TRBV6-5 with TRBJ2-7, with D perhaps given as TRBD1 or TRBD2 (5 bases each). V gave up 0 bases and J gave up 7 bases, with 13 bases separating them. Germline CDR1 is MNHEY and CDR2 is SVGAGI. This CDR3 spans 14 amino acids.

This clonotype was seen only a few times. This beta chain lies outside the target of a library built for alpha chains; its clone size means little. The chain uses TRBV7-2 and TRBJ2-7, with 9 bases matching TRBD1. V lost 1 base, J lost 7 bases, and 11 bases stayed unmatched. Germline lookup yields CDR1 SGHTA and CDR2 FQGNSA. The CDR3 is 16 amino acids. The CDR3 DNA sequence: TGTGCCAGCAGCTTAGTCAGGGGACAGGGTTCGGGGGAGCAGTACTTC. Translated: CASSLVRGQGSGEQYF.

This clonotype counts as medium-sized. The library was prepared for alpha chains; this beta chain is a stray read, so its frequency means little. The J gene is TRBJ2-7, the V gene TRBV20-1, with D possibly TRBD1 on 6 matching bases. V was shortened by 5 bases and J by 7 bases, with 21 bases between the two germline ends. This CDR3 has 14 amino acids. The V gene's germline CDR1 is DFQATT and CDR2 SNEGSKA (reference sequence). CDR3 sequence: CSAPPGHGFDEQYF. The CDR3 DNA is TGCAGTGCTCCTCCGGGACACGGATTTGATGAGCAGTACTTC.

This clonotype is classed as medium-sized. This beta chain slipped into a library made for alpha chains as a stray read, so its size is not meaningful. The V and J genes are TRBV19 and TRBJ2-1; TRBD2 might be the D (7 bases). V was trimmed by 6 bases and J by 2 bases, leaving 26 bases between them. The germline V gene has CDR1 LNHDA and CDR2 SQIVND (reference sequence). CDR3 length equals 19 residues. The CDR3 sequence: CASRAGTRVPGLAYNEQFF. The CDR3 DNA follows: TGTGCCAGTAGGGCCGGGACAAGAGTCCCAGGACTAGCCTACAATGAGCAGTTCTTC.

With respect to this clonotype: In a library made to pick up alpha chains, this beta chain is a stray read with a size that means little. The chain combines TRBV5-1 with TRBJ2-7; 9 nucleotides match TRBD2. CDR1 and CDR2 from the germline V gene are SGHRS and YFSETQ. CDR3 length: 14 residues. The junction had 2 bases not matched to a gene; V was cut back by 1 base and J by 3 bases. The CDR3 DNA follows: TGCGCCAGCAGCTTGATTAGCGGGAGCTACGAGCAGTACTTC. It is translated as CASSLISGSYEQYF.

Comment on this clonotype: Little can be read into the size of this beta chain, an off-target read in a library designed for alpha chains. The chain is built from TRBV9 and TRBJ2-2; D is undetermined. Germline CDR1 reads SGDLS; CDR2 reads YYNGEE. CDR3 size: 16 residues. V was shortened by 6 bases and J by 0 bases, with 15 bases between the two germline ends. Written as DNA, the CDR3 is TGTGCCAGCACCACGGTGGCGGATACGAACACCGGGGAGCTGTTTTTT. It codes for CASTTVADTNTGELFF.

A word on this clonotype: Little can be read into the size of this beta chain, an off-target read in a library designed for alpha chains. The chain carries TRBV19 and TRBJ2-3; D is tentatively TRBD1 or TRBD2 (5 bases each). The CDR3 sequence is 14 residues long. Germline CDR1 LNHDA, CDR2 SQIVND (reference sequence). V shed 4 bases and J shed 1 base, with 9 bases lying between them. CDR3 in amino acids: CASSNRDGTDTQYF. As DNA, the CDR3 is TGTGCCAGTAGTAATCGGGACGGCACAGATACGCAGTATTTT.

This clonotype was counted between two and nine times. A library prepared for alpha chains yielded this beta chain as an off-target read; its size is of little meaning. This sequence joins TRBV7-9 and TRBJ2-5, with D possibly matching TRBD1 (6 bases). Germline V gene lookup returns CDR1 SEHNR and CDR2 FQNEAQ (reference sequence). V was pared by 1 base and J by 1 base, with 10 bases between. This CDR3 contains 15 residues. The CDR3 spells CASSLETGIQETQYF. In nucleotides, the CDR3 is TGTGCCAGCAGCTTAGAGACAGGCATCCAAGAGACCCAGTACTTC.

In this sample, this clonotype turned up a few times. This beta chain slipped into a library made for alpha chains as a stray read, so its size is not meaningful. The gene calls are TRBV7-2 and TRBJ2-6; the D gene is possibly TRBD1 (5 bases). Germline CDR1 SGHTA, CDR2 FQGNSA. V lost 3 bases and J 0 bases, leaving 9 bases between the germline ends. This CDR3 has 16 amino acids. This chain's CDR3 is CASSLAGNSGANVLTF. The CDR3 coding sequence is TGTGCCAGCAGCTTGGCAGGGAACTCTGGGGCCAACGTCCTGACTTTC. Combining the CDR3 with reference TRBV7-2 and TRBJ2-6 gives the whole variable domain GAGVSQSPSNKVTEKGKDVELRCDPISGHTALYWYRQSLGQGLEFLIYFQGNSAPDKSGLPSDRFSAERTGGSVSTLTIQRTQQEDSAVYLCASSLAGNSGANVLTFGAGSRLTVL.

Notes on this clonotype: The size of this beta chain means little, since it is a stray read in a library made for alpha chains. V is TRBV6-1 and J is TRBJ1-5; D is perhaps TRBD1 (5 bases). The CDR3 is 14 amino acids. Per the germline V gene, CDR1 is MNHNS and CDR2 is SASEGT. The V and J ends lost 6 bases and 4 bases respectively, with 13 bases between them. Here the CDR3 reads CASSGDLENQPQHF. The CDR3 coding sequence is TGTGCCAGCAGCGGGGACTTAGAGAATCAGCCCCAGCATTTT.

This clonotype turned up a few times. Because this beta chain is a stray read in a library intended to capture alpha chains, its abundance should not be given much weight. CDR3 DNA sequence: TGTGCCAGCAGCCAAGAGATGGGGCGGGAGAGCACAGATACGCAGTATTTT. Its protein is CASSQEMGRESTDTQYF. V usage is TRBV3-1 and J usage is TRBJ2-3, with 7 bases fitting TRBD2. V was pared by 0 bases and J by 0 bases, with 6 bases of the junction left unmatched. The germline V gene encodes CDR1 LGHDT and CDR2 YNNKEL (reference sequence). The length of the CDR3 is 17 residues.

This clonotype was picked up a small number of times. This beta chain came through as a stray read in a library set up for alpha chains, and its size says little. The CDR3 loop is CASSLTDTQYF. The CDR3 coding sequence is TGTGCCAGCTCACTCACAGATACGCAGTATTTT. The chain is built from TRBV18 and TRBJ2-3; no firm D call. This CDR3 has 11 residues. Germline-derived CDR1 and CDR2 are KGHSH and LQKENI. Trimming took off 4 bases at V and 2 bases at J, with 1 base between the two ends.

As to this clonotype: This beta chain appears as a stray read in a library generated for alpha chains; its size is not informative. The V gene is TRBV7-8, the J gene TRBJ2-5; possibly TRBD1 for D (5 bases). Germline assignment: CDR1 SGHVS and CDR2 FQNEAQ. Deletions cut 5 bases from V and 5 bases from J, with 12 bases between. CDR3 length: 13 amino acids. The CDR3 nucleotides are TGTGCCAGCAGCCCGCCAGGGCCGGAGACCCAGTACTTC. Amino acids: CASSPPGPETQYF. The full variable domain, its missing parts supplied by reference TRBV7-8 and TRBJ2-5, is GAGVSQSPRYKVAKRGQDVALRCDPISGHVSLFWYQQALGQGPEFLTYFQNEAQLDKSGLPSDRFFAERPEGSVSTLKIQRTQQEDSAVYLCASSPPGPETQYFGPGTRLLVL.

As regards this clonotype: This beta chain is off target for a library built for alpha chains, so its abundance means little. This sequence joins TRBV28 and TRBJ2-1; TRBD2 agrees at 7 bases. The CDR3 has 20 residues. V lost 4 bases and J lost 7; bases outside the gene matches: 25. The V gene's germline CDR1 is MDHEN and CDR2 SYDVKM. The CDR3 DNA reads as TGTGCCAGCAGTTCCCCCCCCCGGGCAGTTGCCGGGAGGATACTAAATGAGCAGTTCTTC. Translation gives CASSSPPRAVAGRILNEQFF.

This clonotype was picked up a small number of times. Found in a library prepared for alpha chains, this beta chain is an off-target read, and its abundance has little meaning. The V call is TRBV15, the J call TRBJ2-7; 13 nucleotides agree with TRBD2. Germline CDR1 and CDR2: LNHNV and YYDKDF (reference sequence). V shed 5 bases and J 0 bases; nucleotides not matched to a gene: 10. There are 18 residues in the CDR3. DNA of the CDR3: TGTGCCACCAGCGGGAATCCGGGACTAGCGGGAACCTCCTACGAGCAGTACTTC. Translated: CATSGNPGLAGTSYEQYF.